This passage covers 23 T cell receptor beta chains from one sample sequenced in a study of T-cell reconstitution after alpha-beta-depleted transplantation in children. Preparation of the TCRbeta library was carried out with unique molecular identifiers. TCRdb re-called the PCR reads through MiXCR, storing one row per CDR3 protein. Seen here are about 690,000 distinct CDR3 sequences, over 15% observed once, and the top ten hold approximately 1%. The material sequenced was PBMCs from the stem cell graft donor, taken from the stem cell graft. The origin of the receptors is a human donor who donated a stem cell graft to a child with acute myeloid leukemia.

This sequence joins TRBV5-6 and TRBJ2-7; no definite D call. The CDR3 length is 11 residues. Germline CDR1 SGHDT, CDR2 YYEEEE. V lost 4 bases, J lost 3 bases, and 5 bases lay in between. CDR3 sequence: CASSGFYEQYV. The CDR3 nucleotides are TGTGCCAGCAGCGGATTCTACGAGCAGTACGTC.

This clonotype came up many times. The V and J genes are TRBV7-2 and TRBJ2-7, with D possibly being TRBD1 (5 bases). Germline loops: CDR1 SGHTA, CDR2 FQGNSA. V was cut by 2 bases and J by 0 bases, with 11 bases left in between. This CDR3 spans 15 amino acids. CDR3 sequence reads: CASSLTAGPSYEQYF. The CDR3 bases are TGTGCCAGCAGCTTAACGGCAGGGCCCTCCTACGAGCAGTACTTC.

In its sample, this clonotype was seen a few times. This rearrangement joins TRBV7-9 to TRBJ1-5; D is unresolved. Germline V gene data show CDR1 as SEHNR and CDR2 as FQNEAQ (reference sequence). Trimming stripped 5 bases from V and 5 bases from J, with 16 bases between. The CDR3 has 15 residues. This chain's CDR3 is CASSPGVGRDQPQHF. CDR3 sequence (DNA): TGTGCCAGCAGCCCGGGCGTCGGCCGGGATCAGCCCCAGCATTTT.

This clonotype came up many times. The chain joins TRBV5-6 to TRBJ2-7; D call uncertain. The CDR3 loop spans 13 amino acids. Between the trimmed V and J ends, which lost 4 bases and 0 bases, there was a span of 8 bases. Germline CDR1 SGHDT, CDR2 YYEEEE. CDR3 DNA sequence: TGTGCCAGCAGCCGGTTACACTCCTACGAGCAGTACTTC. This gives the protein CASSRLHSYEQYF.

The chain combines TRBV5-1 with TRBJ2-7, with D possibly TRBD1 on 5 matching bases. This CDR3 is built from 17 residues. V lost 0 bases to trimming and J lost 2 bases, with 18 bases between them. Germline values: CDR1 SGHRS, CDR2 YFSETQ. This chain's CDR3 is CASSLGFAGSGTYEQYV. The CDR3 bases are TGCGCCAGCAGCTTGGGGTTCGCAGGGTCGGGTACCTACGAGCAGTACGTC.

V is TRBV28 and J is TRBJ1-6, with D possibly TRBD1 on 6 matching bases. The CDR3 consists of 14 residues. Germline CDR1 MDHEN, CDR2 SYDVKM. Trimming took 5 bases from V and 8 from J, leaving 13 bases between them. CDR3 bases: TGTGCCAGCAGTACCTACAGGGACGATTCACCCCTCCACTTT. Translation gives CASSTYRDDSPLHF.

This clonotype has at least ten counts. This chain links TRBV10-3 with TRBJ1-5; D ambiguous. This CDR3 is 13 amino acids long. Germline V lookup: CDR1 ENHRY, CDR2 SYGVKD. V was shortened by 6 bases and J by 3 bases, with 9 bases between the two germline ends. The CDR3 bases are TGTGCCATCAGCGGAACAGCCAATCAGCCCCAGCATTTT. Translated, it gives CAISGTANQPQHF.

CDR3 region: CASSLGVQGYYGYTF. For the CDR3, the DNA is TGTGCCAGCAGCTTGGGGGTTCAGGGATACTATGGCTACACCTTC. This chain joins TRBV5-6 and TRBJ1-2, with D tentatively TRBD1 (5 bases). Trimming took 0 bases from V and 3 from J, leaving 12 bases between them. Germline V gene lookup returns CDR1 SGHDT and CDR2 YYEEEE. The CDR3 runs 15 residues.

In this sample, this clonotype turned up a few times. The V call is TRBV5-1, the J call TRBJ1-3; tentatively, D is TRBD1 (5 bases). The germline V and J ends were trimmed by 4 bases and 4 bases, with 12 bases remaining between them. Germline values: CDR1 SGHRS, CDR2 YFSETQ. The CDR3 length is 14 residues. CDR3 sequence (DNA): TGCGCCAGCAGCCTGGCAGGGCGGGGAAACACCATATATTTT. Translating it yields CASSLAGRGNTIYF.

This clonotype was observed at least ten times. The genes are TRBV12-3 or TRBV12-4 and TRBJ1-5, with TRBD1 identical over 7 bases. CDR3 length: 14 residues. V lost 5 bases to trimming and J lost 4 bases; unmatched junction nucleotides: 5. The CDR3 region has the DNA TGTGCCAGCAGTCCGGGACAGTTAAATCAGCCCCAGCATTTT. This encodes CASSPGQLNQPQHF.

The chain employs TRBV10-3 and TRBJ1-1; D is perhaps TRBD1 (5 bases). CDR1 is ENHRY, CDR2 SYGVKD, per germline. This CDR3 contains 14 residues. Trimming took 6 bases from V and 2 from J, leaving 13 bases between them. Here the CDR3 DNA reads TGTGCCATCAGAGACTGGGGGAGAAACACTGAAGCTTTCTTT. This translates into CAIRDWGRNTEAFF.

This clonotype was seen at least ten times. The V call is TRBV6-1, the J call TRBJ1-2; tentative D call: TRBD1 (5 bases). The V end was cut by 5 bases, the J end by 3 bases, with 13 bases between. Germline CDR1 is MNHNS and CDR2 is SASEGT. This CDR3 spans 14 amino acids. The CDR3 region is CASSTRDGDYGYTF. For the CDR3, the DNA is TGTGCCAGCAGTACCCGGGACGGGGACTATGGCTACACCTTC.

The sample holds many counts of this clonotype. The chain links TRBV29-1 to TRBJ2-6, with D uncertain. The CDR3 length is 14 residues. V lost 4 bases, J lost 1 base, and 8 bases lay in between. The germline CDR1 and CDR2 sequences are SQVTM and ANQGSEA. The CDR3 DNA sequence: TGCAGCGTTGGTGGCGCTTCTGGGGCCAACGTCCTGACTTTC. Translation: CSVGGASGANVLTF.

This chain joins TRBV29-1 and TRBJ1-1; weak D call: TRBD1 (6 bases). This CDR3 spans 11 amino acids. V was pared by 6 bases and J by 5 bases, with 10 bases between. The germline gives CDR1 SQVTM, CDR2 ANQGSEA. The CDR3 DNA follows: TGCAGCGTGCCCCAGGGGACTGAAGCTTTCTTT. Amino acid sequence: CSVPQGTEAFF.

This clonotype was recorded a few times. This chain connects TRBV24-1 to TRBJ2-5; tentative D call: TRBD2 (6 bases). The CDR3 sequence is 13 residues long. The V end was cut by 3 bases, the J end by 3 bases, with 7 bases between. Germline V gene sequence: CDR1 KGHDR, CDR2 SFDVKD. Here the CDR3 reads CATSDGGKETQYF. DNA for the CDR3: TGTGCCACCAGTGATGGGGGGAAAGAGACCCAGTACTTC.

In its sample, this clonotype was seen many times. The chain recombines TRBV20-1 with TRBJ1-2; D remains unclear. Trimming shortened V by 0 bases and J by 4 bases, and 15 bases separated the two germline ends. This CDR3 has 15 amino acids. Per germline, CDR1 DFQATT and CDR2 SNEGSKA (reference sequence). CDR3 nucleotides: TGCAGTGCTAGAGATCGCCCGAATCCCCTCTATGGCTACACCTTC. This translates into CSARDRPNPLYGYTF.

This clonotype was seen ten or more times. J is TRBJ1-2 and V is TRBV12-3 or TRBV12-4, with D possibly TRBD1 on 5 matching bases. Trimming removed 7 bases from V and 8 bases from J, with 20 bases in between. This CDR3 is built from 14 residues. In DNA, the CDR3 is TGTGCCAGCAACATAGGGGCAGGAAACCCCGGCTACACCTTC. It encodes CASNIGAGNPGYTF.

This clonotype was observed many times. The rearrangement links TRBV29-1 to TRBJ2-7; D may be TRBD1 (6 bases). The V end lost 8 bases, the J end lost 5 bases, and 13 bases lay between the germline ends. The CDR3 runs 11 residues. Germline V lookup: CDR1 SQVTM, CDR2 ANQGSEA. CDR3 DNA sequence: TGCAGCATCACAGGGTACGACGAGCAGTACGTC. As protein: CSITGYDEQYV.

This clonotype was counted at least ten times. This sequence joins TRBV29-1 and TRBJ2-7; 9 bases map to TRBD1. The V gene end was trimmed by 7 bases and the J gene end by 7 bases; junction bases not matched to a gene: 14. The CDR3 extends over 14 amino acids. Germline CDR1 reads SQVTM; CDR2 reads ANQGSEA. The CDR3: CSATAGQGFTEQYF. The CDR3 nucleotides read TGCAGCGCCACAGCGGGACAGGGATTCACAGAGCAGTACTTC.

This clonotype was observed many times. The chain carries TRBV9 and TRBJ2-7; D is perhaps TRBD1 or TRBD2 (5 bases each). V lost 3 bases and J 3 bases, leaving 10 bases between the germline ends. Germline assignment: CDR1 SGDLS and CDR2 YYNGEE. The CDR3 spans 13 residues. Written as DNA, the CDR3 is TGTGCCAGCAGCGACGGGGACGGCTACGAGCAGTACTTC. This gives the protein CASSDGDGYEQYF.

This clonotype has ten or more counts. This chain connects TRBV7-2 to TRBJ1-2, with D unclear. The CDR3 loop spans 14 amino acids. V lost 5 bases and J lost 4, with 14 bases in between. Germline V gene sequence: CDR1 SGHTA, CDR2 FQGNSA. The CDR3 region has the DNA TGTGCCAGCAGCCTGGGGAGGTCCGTCTATGGCTACACCTTC. Encoded protein: CASSLGRSVYGYTF. The variable domain in full, completed from reference TRBV7-2 and TRBJ1-2, reads GAGVSQSPSNKVTEKGKDVELRCDPISGHTALYWYRQSLGQGLEFLIYFQGNSAPDKSGLPSDRFSAERTGGSVSTLTIQRTQQEDSAVYLCASSLGRSVYGYTFGSGTRLTVV.

CDR3 sequence: CASSYVDGYTF. In nucleotides, the CDR3 is TGTGCCAGCAGTTACGTGGATGGCTACACCTTC. V and J are TRBV6-2 or TRBV6-3 and TRBJ1-2; unclear D gene. This CDR3 comprises 11 residues. Per germline, CDR1 MNHEY and CDR2 SVGEGT. Between the trimmed V and J ends, which lost 2 bases and 6 bases, there was a span of 4 bases.

This chain joins TRBV20-1 and TRBJ1-3, with a tentative D call TRBD1 (5 bases). The CDR3 consists of 19 residues. V lost 5 bases, J lost 0 bases, and 26 bases lay in between. CDR1 is DFQATT, CDR2 SNEGSKA, per germline (reference sequence). As DNA, the CDR3 is TGCAGTGCTTCGGAAGACAGCCCACACGTAGAACCCTCTGGAAACACCATATATTTT. Encoded protein: CSASEDSPHVEPSGNTIYF.